These T cell receptor beta chains were read from a single sample in a study of CD8 T cells in ankylosing spondylitis. TCRdb re-derived calls from the 5' RACE reads in MiXCR, one entry per CDR3 protein. The sample comprises around 150,000 distinct CDR3 sequences, 6% to 8.5% of which are singletons, and 12% rests with the top ten. Sequenced material: blood, either unsorted or a sorted T cell fraction (not recorded which). These TCRs come from a female donor with ankylosing spondylitis or in good health (not recorded which). The CDR3 runs from the conserved cysteine through the conserved F or W. The D gene is left open where the match is weak. Each size is once, few, many, or a class for an expanded clone.

v_gene: TRBV5-1
d_gene: -
j_gene: TRBJ1-3
abundance: many
CDR3aa: CASSLFTGNTIYF
CDR3nt: TGCGCCAGCAGCTTGTTTACCGGAAACACCATATATTTT

v_gene: TRBV4-2
d_gene: TRBD1
j_gene: TRBJ1-3
abundance: many
CDR3aa: CASSQRTGRGNTIYF
CDR3nt: TGTGCCAGCAGCCAACGGACAGGGCGCGGAAACACCATATATTTT

v_gene: TRBV4-1
d_gene: TRBD2
j_gene: TRBJ2-5
abundance: many
CDR3aa: CASSHILAGKQETQYF
CDR3nt: TGCGCCAGCAGCCACATACTAGCGGGGAAGCAAGAGACCCAGTACTTC

v_gene: TRBV12-3/TRBV12-4
d_gene: -
j_gene: TRBJ1-6
abundance: many
CDR3aa: CASINTIYNSPLHF
CDR3nt: TGTGCCAGCATCAACACAATCTATAATTCACCCCTCCACTTT

v_gene: TRBV10-3
d_gene: -
j_gene: TRBJ1-2
abundance: many
CDR3aa: CAISEVGGYGYTF
CDR3nt: TGTGCCATCAGTGAGGTGGGAGGCTATGGCTACACCTTC

v_gene: TRBV4-1
d_gene: -
j_gene: TRBJ1-3
abundance: many
CDR3aa: CASSQVIAGIIGNTIYF
CDR3nt: TGCGCCAGCAGCCAAGTTATCGCAGGGATTATTGGAAACACCATATATTTT

v_gene: TRBV2
d_gene: TRBD1
j_gene: TRBJ2-7
abundance: few
CDR3aa: CASRADRGNYEQYF
CDR3nt: TGTGCCAGCAGGGCGGACAGGGGAAACTACGAGCAGTACTTC

v_gene: TRBV5-1
d_gene: -
j_gene: TRBJ1-2
abundance: few
CDR3aa: CASSSGQDGYTF
CDR3nt: TGCGCCAGCAGCTCCGGTCAGGATGGCTACACCTTC

v_gene: TRBV6-1
d_gene: TRBD2
j_gene: TRBJ2-2
abundance: many
CDR3aa: CASRSGAGGDTGELFF
CDR3nt: TGTGCCAGCAGGTCAGGCGCGGGGGGGGACACCGGGGAGCTGTTTTTT

v_gene: TRBV5-1
d_gene: TRBD1
j_gene: TRBJ2-2
abundance: many
CDR3aa: CASSDLQGAGTGELFF
CDR3nt: TGCGCCAGCAGCGATCTACAGGGGGCTGGTACCGGGGAGCTGTTTTTT

v_gene: TRBV7-2
d_gene: TRBD1
j_gene: TRBJ1-2
abundance: many
CDR3aa: CASSAPGQEGYGYTF
CDR3nt: TGTGCCAGCAGCGCGCCGGGACAGGAGGGCTATGGCTACACCTTC

v_gene: TRBV7-9
d_gene: -
j_gene: TRBJ1-4
abundance: few
CDR3aa: CASSLLGRVDEKLFF
CDR3nt: TGTGCCAGCAGCCTCCTAGGAAGGGTAGACGAAAAACTGTTTTTT

v_gene: TRBV12-3/TRBV12-4
d_gene: TRBD1
j_gene: TRBJ2-7
abundance: many
CDR3aa: CASRRDRSYEQYF
CDR3nt: TGTGCCAGCAGAAGGGACAGATCCTACGAGCAGTACTTC

v_gene: TRBV7-8
d_gene: -
j_gene: TRBJ1-4
abundance: many
CDR3aa: CASSETGFSEKLFF
CDR3nt: TGTGCCAGCAGCGAAACAGGGTTTTCTGAAAAACTGTTTTTT